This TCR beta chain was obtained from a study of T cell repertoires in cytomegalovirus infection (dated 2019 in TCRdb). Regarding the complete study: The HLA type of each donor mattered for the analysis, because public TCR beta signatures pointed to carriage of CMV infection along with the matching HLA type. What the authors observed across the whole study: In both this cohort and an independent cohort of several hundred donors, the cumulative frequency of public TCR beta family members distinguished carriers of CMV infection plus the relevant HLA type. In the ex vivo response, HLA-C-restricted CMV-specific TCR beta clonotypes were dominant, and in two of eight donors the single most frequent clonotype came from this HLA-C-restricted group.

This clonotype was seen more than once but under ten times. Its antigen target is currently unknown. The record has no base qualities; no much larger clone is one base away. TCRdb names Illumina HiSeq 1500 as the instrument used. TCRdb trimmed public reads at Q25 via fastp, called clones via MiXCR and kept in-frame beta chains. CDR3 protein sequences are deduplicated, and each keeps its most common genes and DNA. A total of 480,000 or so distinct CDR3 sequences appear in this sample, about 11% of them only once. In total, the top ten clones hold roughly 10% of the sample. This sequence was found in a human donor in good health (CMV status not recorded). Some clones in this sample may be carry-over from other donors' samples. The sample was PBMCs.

At the DNA level, the sequence is TGTGCCAGCAGCTCCACGGGGAAGGGCACCGGGGAGCTGTTTTTT. It is translated as CASSSTGKGTGELFF. This chain is built from TRBV5-4 and TRBJ2-2, with TRBD2 tentatively as D gene (5 bases match). The CDR3 spans 15 residues, from the cysteine through the phenylalanine. The kept DNA is CDR3 alone, 45 bases in frame from the first base. A distance of 13 bases separates the germline ends of V and J, which lose 3 bases and 4 bases respectively. The germline V gene (reference sequence) gives CDR1 as SGHNT and CDR2 as YYREEE.